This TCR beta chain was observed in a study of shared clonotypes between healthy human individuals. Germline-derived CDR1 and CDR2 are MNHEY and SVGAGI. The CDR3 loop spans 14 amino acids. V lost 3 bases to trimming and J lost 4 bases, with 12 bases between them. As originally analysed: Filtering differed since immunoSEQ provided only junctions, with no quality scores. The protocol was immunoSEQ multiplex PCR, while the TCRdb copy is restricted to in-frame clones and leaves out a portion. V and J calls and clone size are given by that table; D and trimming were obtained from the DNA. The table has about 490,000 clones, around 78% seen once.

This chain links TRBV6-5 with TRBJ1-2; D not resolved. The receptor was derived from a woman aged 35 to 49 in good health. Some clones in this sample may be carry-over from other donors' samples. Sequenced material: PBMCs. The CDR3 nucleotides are TGTGCCAGCAGTTATCGGGCAGAAGCCTATGGCTACACCTTC. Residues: CASSYRAEAYGYTF.